The rows below give T cell receptor beta chains drawn from one sample of a study of beta chain features in type 1 diabetes. Only in-frame clones appear in the TCRdb table, and some are missing; sequencing was by immunoSEQ multiplex PCR. The sample consists of a few hundred thousand clones, around 12% of them appearing once. Input material: naive CD4+ T cells from blood. Receptor source: a man younger than 35 in good health. Both conserved end residues are part of each CDR3. A D gene is named only where the DNA matches it firmly. Not every row has a clone size; where given, it reads once, few, many or a size class.

clone size: -
J gene: TRBJ1-4
D gene: TRBD1
V gene: TRBV5-1
CDR3 DNA: TGCGCCAGCAGCTTGGGGGACAGGGACGCTAATGAAAAACTGTTTTTT
CDR3 protein: CASSLGDRDANEKLFF

clone size: -
J gene: TRBJ2-7
D gene: TRBD1
V gene: TRBV4-1
CDR3 DNA: TGCGCCAGCAGCCCGGGACAGGGGGTAAGGAACGAGCAGTACTTC
CDR3 protein: CASSPGQGVRNEQYF

clone size: -
J gene: TRBJ1-6
D gene: -
V gene: TRBV28
CDR3 DNA: TGTGCCAGCAGTCAGTCAGGGATGCAGCGTAATTCACCCCTCCACTTT
CDR3 protein: CASSQSGMQRNSPLHF

clone size: few
J gene: TRBJ2-7
D gene: -
V gene: TRBV28
CDR3 DNA: TGTGCCAGCAGTTCTCAAGGGGGAGGGTACGAGCAGTACTTC
CDR3 protein: CASSSQGGGYEQYF

clone size: -
J gene: TRBJ1-2
D gene: TRBD1
V gene: TRBV28
CDR3 DNA: TGTGCCAGCACCTATTCCGGGACAGGGTCGCATGGCTACACCTTC
CDR3 protein: CASTYSGTGSHGYTF

clone size: few
J gene: TRBJ2-2
D gene: -
V gene: TRBV7-9
CDR3 DNA: TGTGCCAGCAGCTCTCCGAGGGGGTCGGGACAAGCGAACACCGGGGAGCTGTTTTTT
CDR3 protein: CASSSPRGSGQANTGELFF

clone size: -
J gene: TRBJ2-1
D gene: -
V gene: TRBV7-2
CDR3 DNA: TGTGCCAGCAGCTTAAACGGCCAGGTATACAATGAGCAGTTCTTC
CDR3 protein: CASSLNGQVYNEQFF

clone size: few
J gene: TRBJ2-3
D gene: TRBD2
V gene: TRBV18
CDR3 DNA: TGTGCCAGCTCACCTCGCGGGGGTGCTTTGGCAGATACGCAGTATTTT
CDR3 protein: CASSPRGGALADTQYF

clone size: -
J gene: TRBJ1-6
D gene: -
V gene: TRBV5-4
CDR3 DNA: TGTGCCAGCAGCCAGACAGAGCAGTATTCACCCCTCCACTTT
CDR3 protein: CASSQTEQYSPLHF

clone size: -
J gene: TRBJ2-7
D gene: TRBD1
V gene: TRBV7-2
CDR3 DNA: TGTGCCAGCAGCCGACAAAACCTACTGGGACAGCATTTCGACGAGCAGTACTTC
CDR3 protein: CASSRQNLLGQHFDEQYF

clone size: -
J gene: TRBJ2-1
D gene: -
V gene: TRBV19
CDR3 DNA: TGTGCCAGTAGTAGGGGCAGGGTAATTCATGAGCAGTTCTTC
CDR3 protein: CASSRGRVIHEQFF

clone size: few
J gene: TRBJ2-3
D gene: -
V gene: TRBV29-1
CDR3 DNA: TGCAGCGGGGTGGTTGCCCTAGGCTCAGATACGCAGTATTTT
CDR3 protein: CSGVVALGSDTQYF

clone size: -
J gene: TRBJ1-1
D gene: -
V gene: TRBV28
CDR3 DNA: TGTGCCAGCAGTGATCAGGGGTTCACTGAAGCTTTCTTT
CDR3 protein: CASSDQGFTEAFF

clone size: few
J gene: TRBJ1-6
D gene: TRBD1
V gene: TRBV5-4
CDR3 DNA: TGTGCCAGCGGAGGACAGGGTGGCTCACCCCTCCACTTT
CDR3 protein: CASGGQGGSPLHF

clone size: few
J gene: TRBJ2-1
D gene: -
V gene: TRBV4-3
CDR3 DNA: TGCGCCAGCAGCCAAGAGACTTTCTCCTACAATGAGCAGTTCTTC
CDR3 protein: CASSQETFSYNEQFF

clone size: -
J gene: TRBJ2-5
D gene: -
V gene: TRBV10-3
CDR3 DNA: TGTGCCATCAGTGACCCGGGGTGGTACCAAGAGACCCAGTACTTC
CDR3 protein: CAISDPGWYQETQYF

clone size: -
J gene: TRBJ1-4
D gene: TRBD1
V gene: TRBV7-9
CDR3 DNA: TGTGCCAGCAGCGTGGACAGGGCTGAAAAACTGTTTTTT
CDR3 protein: CASSVDRAEKLFF

clone size: -
J gene: TRBJ2-3
D gene: TRBD2
V gene: TRBV29-1
CDR3 DNA: TGCAGCGTTGAATCCAGCGGGAGATCTACAGATACGCAGTATTTT
CDR3 protein: CSVESSGRSTDTQYF

clone size: few
J gene: TRBJ2-1
D gene: TRBD1
V gene: TRBV19
CDR3 DNA: TGTGCCAGTAGTCCCCGGACAGGGGCCACTGAGCAGTTCTTC
CDR3 protein: CASSPRTGATEQFF

clone size: -
J gene: TRBJ1-5
D gene: -
V gene: TRBV9
CDR3 DNA: TGTGCCAGCAGCGTAGGGTTCGGGGGCAATCAGCCCCAGCATTTT
CDR3 protein: CASSVGFGGNQPQHF

clone size: few
J gene: TRBJ2-5
D gene: -
V gene: TRBV30
CDR3 DNA: TGTGCCTGGAGTGTTGGCAGGGAAGAGACCCAGTACTTC
CDR3 protein: CAWSVGREETQYF

clone size: -
J gene: TRBJ2-1
D gene: -
V gene: TRBV6-6
CDR3 DNA: TGTGCCAGCAGCCACCGTTCGGTTGAGCAGTTCTTC
CDR3 protein: CASSHRSVEQFF

clone size: few
J gene: TRBJ2-1
D gene: -
V gene: TRBV28
CDR3 DNA: TGTGCCAGCAGTTTGCGGGCTGAGCAGTTCTTC
CDR3 protein: CASSLRAEQFF

clone size: -
J gene: TRBJ2-2
D gene: TRBD1
V gene: TRBV9
CDR3 DNA: TGTGCCAGCAGCGGGGCCGTGGACAGGAAGAACACCGGGGAGCTGTTTTTT
CDR3 protein: CASSGAVDRKNTGELFF

clone size: -
J gene: TRBJ1-2
D gene: TRBD1
V gene: TRBV14
CDR3 DNA: TGTGCCAGCAGCCAAGATCTCTTGGGACAGGGGGTTGGCTACACCTTC
CDR3 protein: CASSQDLLGQGVGYTF

clone size: -
J gene: TRBJ1-5
D gene: -
V gene: TRBV18
CDR3 DNA: TGTGCCAGCTCACCCAGATATAGCAATCAGCCCCAGCATTTT
CDR3 protein: CASSPRYSNQPQHF

clone size: few
J gene: TRBJ1-1
D gene: -
V gene: TRBV28
CDR3 DNA: TGTGCCAGCAGCGCTAACAGGGAATGGAGTTTT
CDR3 protein: CASSANREWSF

clone size: -
J gene: TRBJ2-4
D gene: -
V gene: TRBV11-2
CDR3 DNA: TGTGCCAGCAGCTCATTGAGGGGGGGAGCCAAAAACATTCAGTACTTC
CDR3 protein: CASSSLRGGAKNIQYF

clone size: few
J gene: TRBJ1-5
D gene: -
V gene: TRBV6-1
CDR3 DNA: TGTGCCAGCGCGGGTCCGGGGCAGCCCCAGCATTTT
CDR3 protein: CASAGPGQPQHF

clone size: -
J gene: TRBJ2-3
D gene: -
V gene: TRBV5-5
CDR3 DNA: -
CDR3 protein: CASIDRGFFGDTQYF

clone size: -
J gene: TRBJ1-5
D gene: -
V gene: TRBV6-5
CDR3 DNA: TGTGCCAGCAGCGACGCGGTTGGCGGACAGCCCCAGCATTTT
CDR3 protein: CASSDAVGGQPQHF

clone size: -
J gene: TRBJ2-7
D gene: -
V gene: TRBV7-9
CDR3 DNA: TGTGCCAGCAGCTTAGGGGTTACGGACATTTTCTCCTACGAGCAGTACTTC
CDR3 protein: CASSLGVTDIFSYEQYF

clone size: -
J gene: TRBJ2-2
D gene: -
V gene: TRBV28
CDR3 DNA: TGTGCCAGCAGTTTACGGACAGCGACCGGGGAGCTGTTTTTT
CDR3 protein: CASSLRTATGELFF

clone size: -
J gene: TRBJ2-4
D gene: TRBD2
V gene: TRBV5-1
CDR3 DNA: TGCGCCAGCAGAAACACTAGCGACAAAAACATTCAGTACTTC
CDR3 protein: CASRNTSDKNIQYF

clone size: -
J gene: TRBJ1-1
D gene: -
V gene: TRBV9
CDR3 DNA: TGTGCCAGCAGCCCGGGACACTTGAACACTGAAGCTTTCTTT
CDR3 protein: CASSPGHLNTEAFF

clone size: few
J gene: TRBJ1-2
D gene: -
V gene: TRBV20-1
CDR3 DNA: TGCAGTGCCGGGGGTCGTGGCTACACCTTC
CDR3 protein: CSAGGRGYTF

clone size: few
J gene: TRBJ2-7
D gene: -
V gene: TRBV10-3
CDR3 DNA: TGTGCCATCAGTGAGCCCCCTTTGTCAGGGCCCGAGCAGTACTTC
CDR3 protein: CAISEPPLSGPEQYF

clone size: -
J gene: TRBJ2-7
D gene: -
V gene: TRBV6-4
CDR3 DNA: TGTGCCAGCAGCCTATTCGGACCCGGAGGGGAGCAGTACTTC
CDR3 protein: CASSLFGPGGEQYF

clone size: few
J gene: TRBJ2-7
D gene: TRBD1
V gene: TRBV7-2
CDR3 DNA: TGTGCCAGCAGCCCCCCGGGACAGGGTTACGAGCAGTACTTC
CDR3 protein: CASSPPGQGYEQYF

clone size: -
J gene: TRBJ1-2
D gene: TRBD1
V gene: TRBV27
CDR3 DNA: TGTGCCAGCAGTCGTGGACAGGGGGGATATGGCTACACCTTC
CDR3 protein: CASSRGQGGYGYTF

clone size: few
J gene: TRBJ1-2
D gene: -
V gene: TRBV29-1
CDR3 DNA: TGCAGCGTTCATGAGAACTATGGCTACACCTTC
CDR3 protein: CSVHENYGYTF

clone size: -
J gene: TRBJ2-2
D gene: -
V gene: TRBV4-2
CDR3 DNA: TGTGCCAGCAGCCAAGGCTCGGGAAACACCGGGGAGCTGTTTTTT
CDR3 protein: CASSQGSGNTGELFF

clone size: few
J gene: TRBJ2-6
D gene: -
V gene: TRBV7-2
CDR3 DNA: TGTGCCAGCAGCCCCCTCCCGGCTGGGGCCAACGTCCTGACTTTC
CDR3 protein: CASSPLPAGANVLTF

clone size: -
J gene: TRBJ2-2
D gene: -
V gene: TRBV7-2
CDR3 DNA: TGTGCCAGCAGCTTAGGCGGGGCGGGAACCGGGGAGCTGTTTTTT
CDR3 protein: CASSLGGAGTGELFF

clone size: few
J gene: TRBJ2-3
D gene: -
V gene: TRBV5-1
CDR3 DNA: TGCGCCAGCAGCTTGGTACAGGACACAGATACGCAGTATTTT
CDR3 protein: CASSLVQDTDTQYF